What follows are 10 T cell receptor beta chains derived from one specimen sequenced in a study of CD8+CD57+ T cells in acquired aplastic anemia. Profiles of TCR beta VDJ and CDR3 were generated from a genomic DNA template. TCRdb re-called the reads through MiXCR, storing one row per CDR3 protein. The sample lists around 170,000 distinct CDR3 sequences; under 75% were seen once. Sequences were obtained from sorted CD4+, CD8+, or CD8+CD57+ T cells (not recorded which) from PBMCs. The receptors originated from a human donor in good health.

The V and J genes are TRBV9 and TRBJ2-6; a possible D gene is TRBD2 (6 bases). V was clipped by 6 bases and J by 0 bases, with 7 bases between them. The CDR3 covers 14 residues. From germline, CDR1 is SGDLS and CDR2 YYNGEE. CDR3 region: CASTGDSGANVLTF. The CDR3, as DNA: TGTGCCAGCACGGGAGACTCTGGGGCCAACGTCCTGACTTTC.

The chain joins TRBV6-1 to TRBJ2-7; 7 bases fit TRBD1. Germline loops: CDR1 MNHNS, CDR2 SASEGT. CDR3 length equals 15 residues. J gave up 1 base and V 6 bases, and 9 bases lay outside the gene matches. CDR3 amino acids: CASRSRGPGSYEQYF. The CDR3 DNA reads TGTGCCAGCAGGTCAAGGGGGCCCGGGTCCTACGAGCAGTACTTC.

The chain links TRBV7-9 to TRBJ2-7; TRBD1 is a possible D gene (5 bases). CDR1 is SEHNR, CDR2 FQNEAQ, per germline (reference sequence). The CDR3 is 12 residues long. V lost 1 base, J lost 5 bases, and 6 bases lay in between. In nucleotides, the CDR3 is TGTGCCAGCAGCTTAGACAGGCACGAGCAGTACTTC. Translating gives CASSLDRHEQYF.

V gene TRBV2 combines with J gene TRBJ1-6, with 7 bases fitting TRBD1. The length of the CDR3 is 15 residues. Germline values: CDR1 SNHLY, CDR2 FYNNEI. The V segment lost 6 bases and the J segment 7 bases; nucleotides outside the gene matches: 9. CDR3 region: CASRVDRVENSPLHF. Written as DNA, the CDR3 is TGTGCCAGCAGGGTTGACAGGGTCGAGAATTCACCCCTCCACTTT.

This clonotype was found many times. This chain connects TRBV5-1 to TRBJ1-4; D gene ambiguous. Deletions cut 0 bases from V and 4 bases from J, with 10 bases between. CDR3 length equals 15 residues. CDR1 and CDR2 (germline): SGHRS, YFSETQ. This chain's CDR3 is CASSLGRKNNEKLFF. The CDR3 region has the DNA TGCGCCAGCAGCTTGGGGAGGAAGAATAATGAAAAACTGTTTTTT.

The CDR3 protein is CSARDRTGAEKLFF. DNA of the CDR3: TGCAGTGCTAGAGACCGGACAGGGGCCGAAAAACTGTTTTTT. This chain connects TRBV20-1 to TRBJ1-4; 9 bases map to TRBD1. V lost 0 bases, J lost 8 bases, and 4 bases stayed unmatched. The CDR3 runs 14 residues. CDR1 is DFQATT, CDR2 SNEGSKA, per germline (reference sequence).

For the CDR3, the DNA is TGTGCCAGCAGTTTCTTGGGAGGCTACGAGCAGTACTTC. It translates to CASSFLGGYEQYF. The chain couples TRBV27 to TRBJ2-7, with D possibly matching TRBD2 (6 bases). CDR1 and CDR2 from the germline V gene are MNHEY and SMNVEV (reference sequence). Trimming took off 3 bases at V and 3 bases at J, with 9 bases between the two ends. The CDR3 runs to 13 residues.

The genes are TRBV15 and TRBJ1-2, with 8 bases identical to TRBD1. V was clipped by 5 bases and J by 0 bases; unmatched bases: 5. Germline V CDR1 and CDR2: LNHNV, YYDKDF (reference sequence). This CDR3 region has 15 residues. This CDR3 reads CATSPDRGANYGYTF. The CDR3 DNA reads as TGTGCCACCAGCCCCGACAGGGGCGCTAACTATGGCTACACCTTC.

This clonotype was observed many times. The gene calls are TRBV24-1 and TRBJ2-5; 10 bases align to TRBD2. V was pared by 5 bases and J by 4 bases, with 6 bases of the junction left unmatched. Per germline, CDR1 KGHDR and CDR2 SFDVKD. This CDR3 has 15 amino acids. The CDR3 DNA sequence: TGTGCCACCAGTGGCGGGCTAGCGGGAGTAGAGACCCAGTACTTC. Amino acid sequence: CATSGGLAGVETQYF.

This clonotype has a count of ten or more. V usage is TRBV5-1 and J usage is TRBJ2-2; perhaps D is TRBD1 or TRBD2 (6 bases each). The length of the CDR3 is 17 residues. The ends were cut back, 4 bases at V and 1 base at J, with 17 bases in the middle. Per germline, CDR1 SGHRS and CDR2 YFSETQ. Here the CDR3 DNA reads TGCGCCAGCAGCCTCCCCGGGGGCAGGGGGAACACCGGGGAGCTGTTTTTT. It is translated as CASSLPGGRGNTGELFF.